Each of the 12 T cell receptor beta chains below was sequenced from the same sample in a study of blood T cells in healthy people across ages. PCR was performed a second time for about 7 to 11 cycles using a sample-barcoded 5' primer and a J-beta primer mix. TCRdb reprocessed the 5' RACE reads via MiXCR and lists one record per CDR3 protein. The repertoire holds over 300,000 distinct CDR3 sequences, with about 49% as singletons. Sequencing was done on a sample of blood. These receptors were collected from a man aged 55 to 70 in good health.

J is TRBJ2-3 and V is TRBV27; 8 nucleotides align to TRBD2. This CDR3 comprises 14 residues. The J segment lost 7 bases and the V segment lost 4 bases, leaving 7 bases of the junction unmatched. Germline V lookup: CDR1 MNHEY, CDR2 SMNVEV (reference sequence). CDR3 nucleotide sequence: TGTGCCAGCAGTTGGACTGGCGGGAGGAATACGCAGTATTTT. Its protein product is CASSWTGGRNTQYF.

V is TRBV7-2 and J is TRBJ2-7; D remains ambiguous. The CDR3 is 12 amino acids. Per germline, CDR1 SGHTA and CDR2 FQGNSA. V was clipped by 4 bases and J by 4 bases, with 8 bases between them. Written as DNA, the CDR3 is TGTGCCAGCAGCTGGACCGAATACGAGCAGTACTTC. It is translated as CASSWTEYEQYF.

V is TRBV12-3 or TRBV12-4 and J is TRBJ2-3; D call uncertain. The CDR3 has 13 amino acids. V was trimmed by 7 bases and J by 4 bases, leaving 12 bases between them. Here the CDR3 DNA reads TGTGCCAGCACCACTCCGATGGCAGATACGCAGTATTTT. Protein product: CASTTPMADTQYF.

V gene TRBV5-1 combines with J gene TRBJ2-4; tentative D call: TRBD2 (5 bases). The end of the DNA fits TRBJ2-7 better, so the J call may be wrong. The CDR3 extends over 12 amino acids. Germline V gene sequence: CDR1 SGHRS, CDR2 YFSETQ. The CDR3 nucleotides are TGCGCCAGCGCCAAATCGGGATACGAGCAGTACTTC. As protein: CASAKSGYEQYF.

This clonotype came up many times. The gene calls are TRBV7-2 and TRBJ2-5; unclear D gene. The germline V and J ends were trimmed by 2 bases and 4 bases, with 8 bases remaining between them. This CDR3 comprises 13 residues. The germline V gene encodes CDR1 SGHTA and CDR2 FQGNSA. The CDR3 loop reads CASSLSPGETQYF. Here the CDR3 DNA reads TGTGCCAGCAGCTTATCACCAGGAGAGACCCAGTACTTC.

CDR3 sequence: CSASSGNYQETQYF. CDR3 nucleotide sequence: TGCAGTGCTAGTAGCGGGAACTATCAAGAGACCCAGTACTTC. V is TRBV20-1 and J is TRBJ2-5, with 8 bases matching TRBD2. Trimming at V came to 3 bases and at J to 2 bases, leaving 5 bases not matched to a gene. CDR1 is DFQATT, CDR2 SNEGSKA, per germline (reference sequence). The CDR3 has 14 residues.

There are many counts of this clonotype. The rearrangement links TRBV12-3 or TRBV12-4 to TRBJ2-3; TRBD2 is a possible D gene (6 bases). The CDR3 spans 17 residues. V gave up 5 bases and J gave up 6 bases, with 24 bases separating them. The CDR3 DNA reads as TGTGCCAGCAGTATCGGTAAACTAGCCTGGCGGTCGGATACGCAGTATTTT. This translates into CASSIGKLAWRSDTQYF.

The chain links TRBV12-3 or TRBV12-4 to TRBJ2-5, with D possibly called TRBD1 or TRBD2 (5 bases each). This CDR3 contains 13 residues. Deletions cut 5 bases from V and 11 bases from J, with 18 bases between. In nucleotides, the CDR3 is TGTGCCAGCAGTCCAGGGACCGCCGATATACAGTACTTC. It codes for CASSPGTADIQYF.

This clonotype was seen a few times. V is TRBV30 and J is TRBJ2-5; unclear D gene. The CDR3 length is 11 residues. Trimming shortened V by 4 bases and J by 5 bases, and 8 bases separated the two germline ends. Germline lookup yields CDR1 GTSNPN and CDR2 SVGIG (reference sequence). The CDR3 spells CAWNLGETQYF. In nucleotides, the CDR3 is TGTGCCTGGAACTTGGGGGAGACCCAGTACTTC.

This clonotype came up a few times. The CDR3 sequence: CASRDPGHPQFF. The CDR3 nucleotides read TGTGCCAGCAGAGATCCGGGACATCCACAGTTCTTC. The genes are TRBV12-3 or TRBV12-4 and TRBJ2-1; D is possibly TRBD1 (6 bases). The germline V and J ends were trimmed by 6 bases and 13 bases, with 16 bases remaining between them. The CDR3 spans 12 residues.

The chain joins TRBV2 to TRBJ2-3; D gene unclear. The CDR3 sequence is 13 residues long. Germline loops: CDR1 SNHLY, CDR2 FYNNEI. V shed 0 bases and J shed 14 bases, with 15 bases lying between them. In nucleotides, the CDR3 is TGTGCCAGCAGTGAAGCGCAGGTTCGCCCCCCGTATTTT. This encodes CASSEAQVRPPYF.

The chain employs TRBV13 and TRBJ2-3; D not certain. This CDR3 has 14 amino acids. Per the germline V gene, CDR1 is PRHDT and CDR2 is FYEKMQ (reference sequence). V lost 5 bases and J lost 6, with 15 bases in between. CDR3 region: CASSNHGPQDTQYF. The CDR3 DNA reads as TGTGCCAGCAGCAATCACGGGCCACAGGATACGCAGTATTTT.